The 27 T cell receptor beta chains presented below share a single source sample, sequenced in a study of CD8 T cells in Susac syndrome. cDNA came from roughly 0.53 to 1 ug RNA primed by random hexamers. MiXCR, run by TCRdb on the immunoSEQ multiplex PCR reads, gives a single entry per CDR3 protein. The sample holds about 130,000 distinct CDR3 sequences; approximately 89% are singletons and the top ten take under 0.25%. What was sequenced was CD8+ T cells from PBMCs. Receptor source: a human donor with multiple sclerosis.

V is TRBV7-9 and J is TRBJ2-7; possible D gene TRBD2, 6 bases. Germline V lookup: CDR1 SEHNR, CDR2 FQNEAQ (reference sequence). Trimming took 8 bases from V and 1 from J, leaving 9 bases between them. The CDR3 totals 12 residues. Here the CDR3 DNA reads TGTGCCAGCGGGAGGACTTCCTACGAGCAGTACTTC. Protein product: CASGRTSYEQYF. The entire variable domain, with the rest obtained from reference TRBV7-9 and TRBJ2-7, is as follows: DTGVSQNPRHKITKRGQNVTFRCDPISEHNRLYWYRQTLGQGPEFLTYFQNEAQLEKSRLLSDRFSAERPKGSFSTLEIQRTEQGDSAMYLCASGRTSYEQYFGPGTRLTVT.

The chain uses TRBV14 and TRBJ1-1, with D possibly matching TRBD1 (6 bases). The germline gives CDR1 SGHDN, CDR2 FVKESK. The CDR3 is 14 amino acids. Trimming left V 4 bases short and J 5 bases short, with 14 bases between. CDR3: CASSLGGPRTEAFF. CDR3 DNA sequence: TGTGCCAGCAGCCTCGGGGGCCCGCGGACTGAAGCTTTCTTT.

The chain is built from TRBV13 and TRBJ2-5; no firm D call. The CDR3 is 16 amino acids. CDR1 and CDR2 from the germline V gene are PRHDT and FYEKMQ (reference sequence). V lost 3 bases, J lost 2 bases, and 16 bases lay in between. The CDR3 region is CASSFPKIGRQETQYF. In DNA, the CDR3 is TGTGCCAGCAGCTTTCCAAAGATTGGCCGTCAAGAGACCCAGTACTTC.

This chain joins TRBV19 and TRBJ1-4; maybe TRBD1 (6 bases). The V end lost 3 bases, the J end lost 14 bases, and 16 bases lay between the germline ends. Looked up from germline, CDR1 is LNHDA and CDR2 is SQIVND (reference sequence). The CDR3 has 13 amino acids. The CDR3 here is CASSIRGGAWLFF. For the CDR3, the DNA is TGTGCCAGTAGTATTCGCGGGGGCGCGTGGCTGTTTTTT.

This chain connects TRBV20-1 to TRBJ2-3, with D unresolved. The CDR3 has 14 amino acids. Germline CDR1 reads DFQATT; CDR2 reads SNEGSKA (reference sequence). CDR3 amino acids: CSAKEITSTDTQYF. The DNA for the CDR3 is TGCAGCGCGAAGGAAATCACTAGCACAGATACGCAGTATTTT.

The chain has TRBV5-1 and TRBJ2-7; maybe TRBD1 (6 bases). This CDR3 is built from 13 residues. V lost 4 bases to trimming and J lost 4 bases, with 12 bases between them. Germline V gene lookup returns CDR1 SGHRS and CDR2 YFSETQ. The CDR3 is CASSLDRLYEQYF. In nucleotides, the CDR3 is TGCGCCAGCAGCCTGGACAGACTGTACGAGCAGTACTTC.

This clonotype occurred once. The chain recombines TRBV4-1 with TRBJ2-7, with D possibly matching TRBD2 (5 bases). The V gene lost 0 bases and the J gene lost 3 bases, with 12 bases spanning the gap. The V gene's germline CDR1 is MGHRA and CDR2 YSYEKL. The CDR3 totals 15 residues. CDR3 protein: CASSQEYRDFYEQYF. The CDR3 DNA follows: TGCGCCAGCAGCCAAGAGTACCGGGATTTCTACGAGCAGTACTTC.

The genes are TRBV29-1 and TRBJ1-1; D is unclear. Looked up from germline, CDR1 is SQVTM and CDR2 is ANQGSEA. There are 13 residues in the CDR3. Deletions cut 5 bases from V and 4 bases from J, with 14 bases between. This CDR3 reads CSVPTVTGTEAFF. In DNA, the CDR3 is TGCAGCGTTCCAACGGTAACCGGCACTGAAGCTTTCTTT.

This sequence joins TRBV2 and TRBJ1-2, with D unclear. This CDR3 has 10 residues. Per germline, CDR1 SNHLY and CDR2 FYNNEI. V was cut by 2 bases and J by 11 bases, with 6 bases left in between. This CDR3 reads CASSESDYTF. CDR3 DNA sequence: TGTGCCAGCAGTGAATCGGATTACACCTTC.

The rearrangement links TRBV29-1 to TRBJ2-7; 11 bases fit TRBD2. Per germline, CDR1 SQVTM and CDR2 ANQGSEA. There are 15 residues in the CDR3. Trimming at V came to 3 bases and at J to 0 bases, leaving 4 bases not matched to a gene. The CDR3 protein is CSVERGTSGSYEQYF. Here the CDR3 DNA reads TGCAGCGTTGAGCGCGGGACTAGCGGCTCCTACGAGCAGTACTTC.

V usage is TRBV30 and J usage is TRBJ1-1; 7 positions match TRBD1. CDR3 size: 13 residues. With V trimmed by 2 bases and J by 5 bases, 5 bases remained unmatched. The germline V gene has CDR1 GTSNPN and CDR2 SVGIG (reference sequence). The CDR3 nucleotides are TGTGCCTGGAGTTCAACAGGGGCAACTGAAGCTTTCTTT. This codes for CAWSSTGATEAFF.

The V call is TRBV6-1, the J call TRBJ2-6; D ambiguous. Trimming removed 8 bases at V and 4 bases at J, with 12 bases between. Germline-derived CDR1 and CDR2 are MNHNS and SASEGT. The CDR3 totals 14 residues. CDR3 amino acids: CASRKRTGANVLTF. The DNA of the CDR3 is TGTGCCAGCCGAAAACGAACCGGGGCCAACGTCCTGACTTTC.

In this sample, this clonotype turned up a few times. The chain uses TRBV2 and TRBJ2-7; perhaps TRBD2 as D (5 bases). CDR3 size: 12 residues. The V end was cut by 7 bases, the J end by 5 bases, with 12 bases between. Germline V gene sequence: CDR1 SNHLY, CDR2 FYNNEI. This CDR3 is CASTEGSDEQYF. CDR3 in DNA: TGTGCCAGCACTGAGGGTAGCGACGAGCAGTACTTC.

The chain recombines TRBV7-8 with TRBJ2-3; D not certain. The CDR3 totals 17 residues. V lost 3 bases to trimming and J lost 0 bases, with 16 bases between them. CDR1 is SGHVS, CDR2 FQNEAQ, per germline. The CDR3 reads CASSFGNRPTSTDTQYF. For the CDR3, the DNA is TGTGCCAGCAGCTTCGGTAATAGACCCACTAGCACAGATACGCAGTATTTT.

J is TRBJ2-2 and V is TRBV4-2; D unresolved. The CDR3 has 15 amino acids. Germline V gene sequence: CDR1 LGHNA, CDR2 YNFKEQ. V gave up 2 bases and J gave up 3 bases, with 10 bases separating them. The CDR3 sequence is CASSQFRDDTGELFF. The CDR3 DNA reads as TGTGCCAGCAGCCAATTTAGGGATGACACCGGGGAGCTGTTTTTT.

This clonotype was found once. This chain uses TRBV20-1 with TRBJ2-1, with 8 bases lining up with TRBD2. Trimming at V came to 1 base and at J to 5 bases, leaving 13 bases not matched to a gene. This CDR3 has 17 residues. Germline V gene sequence: CDR1 DFQATT, CDR2 SNEGSKA (reference sequence). The CDR3 here is CSARGLKGLGLNNEQFF. DNA of the CDR3: TGCAGTGCTAGAGGTTTGAAGGGACTAGGGCTGAACAATGAGCAGTTCTTC.

The rearrangement links TRBV5-4 to TRBJ1-5; D perhaps matches TRBD1 (6 bases). V lost 0 bases and J lost 7, with 8 bases in between. Germline V gene sequence: CDR1 SGHNT, CDR2 YYREEE (reference sequence). This CDR3 contains 13 residues. Written as DNA, the CDR3 is TGTGCCAGCAGCTTGGGAGGGACACAGCCCCAGCATTTT. Translating gives CASSLGGTQPQHF.

V is TRBV29-1 and J is TRBJ2-7; D is undetermined. CDR1 and CDR2 from the germline V gene are SQVTM and ANQGSEA. The CDR3 sequence is 11 residues long. Trimming left V 2 bases short and J 4 bases short, with 6 bases between. CDR3 nucleotide sequence: TGCAGCGTTGAATGGGCTTACGAGCAGTACTTC. This gives the protein CSVEWAYEQYF.

This rearrangement joins TRBV15 to TRBJ2-7; D is unresolved. V lost 0 bases to trimming and J lost 9 bases, with 15 bases between them. The germline V gene has CDR1 LNHNV and CDR2 YYDKDF (reference sequence). CDR3 length: 14 amino acids. In DNA form, the CDR3 reads TGTGCCACCAGCAGAGATGTGAGTACCGACGGGCAGTACTTC. Translation gives CATSRDVSTDGQYF.

DNA of the CDR3: TGTGCCAGTAGGGAGACAGGGCTCGGGGCCAACGTCCTGACTTTC. As protein: CASRETGLGANVLTF. This chain joins TRBV19 and TRBJ2-6, with 7 bases that match TRBD1. Germline trimming cut 6 bases from V and 4 bases from J; bases unmatched to any gene: 6. Looked up from germline, CDR1 is LNHDA and CDR2 is SQIVND (reference sequence). This CDR3 is 15 amino acids long. Complete variable domain (other parts from reference TRBV19 and TRBJ2-6): DGGITQSPKYLFRKEGQNVTLSCEQNLNHDAMYWYRQDPGQGLRLIYYSQIVNDFQKGDIAEGYSVSREKKESFPLTVTSAQKNPTAFYLCASRETGLGANVLTFGAGSRLTVL.

The chain is built from TRBV5-8 and TRBJ1-1; TRBD1 might be the D (5 bases). This CDR3 has 13 amino acids. The V end lost 0 bases, the J end lost 4 bases, and 7 bases lay between the germline ends. Germline V gene lookup returns CDR1 SGHTS and CDR2 YDEGEE. The CDR3 DNA is TGTGCCAGCAGCTTGGTTCAGGGCACTGAAGCTTTCTTT. Amino acid sequence: CASSLVQGTEAFF.

The chain recombines TRBV20-1 with TRBJ2-1; D unclear. The CDR3 sequence is 13 residues long. Germline CDR1 DFQATT, CDR2 SNEGSKA (reference sequence). The V gene lost 3 bases and the J gene lost 1 base, with 7 bases spanning the gap. CDR3 in amino acids: CSASVVSYNEQFF. As DNA, the CDR3 is TGCAGTGCTAGTGTGGTTTCCTACAATGAGCAGTTCTTC.

This clonotype occurred a few times. The gene calls are TRBV12-5 and TRBJ1-1; D ambiguous. Germline lookup yields CDR1 LGHNT and CDR2 FRNRAP. The CDR3 has 14 residues. Trimming shortened V by 3 bases and J by 0 bases, and 8 bases separated the two germline ends. CDR3 amino acids: CASGFEGMNTEAFF. CDR3 DNA sequence: TGTGCTAGTGGTTTTGAGGGAATGAACACTGAAGCTTTCTTT.

V and J are TRBV12-3 or TRBV12-4 and TRBJ2-7, with D possibly TRBD1 on 6 matching bases. Trimming took 8 bases from V and 3 from J, leaving 26 bases between them. This CDR3 region has 17 residues. The CDR3 DNA reads as TGTGCCAGCTCCAAAGATCCCTTTAGGACAGCCATCTACGAGCAGTACTTC. Protein sequence: CASSKDPFRTAIYEQYF.

The V call is TRBV27, the J call TRBJ1-2; 8 nucleotides agree with TRBD1. The CDR3 is 12 residues long. Germline V gene lookup returns CDR1 MNHEY and CDR2 SMNVEV (reference sequence). The junction had 3 bases not matched to a gene; V was cut back by 6 bases and J by 6 bases. The CDR3 DNA reads TGTGCCAGCAGACACAGGGGGGATGGCTACACCTTC. This codes for CASRHRGDGYTF.

V is TRBV5-6 and J is TRBJ1-2; the D is unclear. Deletions cut 0 bases from V and 6 bases from J, with 6 bases between. The germline V gene has CDR1 SGHDT and CDR2 YYEEEE. The CDR3 length is 12 residues. CDR3 sequence (DNA): TGTGCCAGCAGCTTGGATACAGATGGCTACACCTTC. Its protein is CASSLDTDGYTF.

This clonotype was seen a single time. This rearrangement joins TRBV7-9 to TRBJ2-4; D might be TRBD2 (6 bases). V lost 5 bases to trimming and J lost 7 bases, with 15 bases between them. The CDR3 has 14 residues. CDR1 and CDR2 from the germline V gene are SEHNR and FQNEAQ (reference sequence). The CDR3 DNA sequence: TGTGCCAGCAGCGCCTGGGACTTAGCTAACATTCAGTACTTC. Translation: CASSAWDLANIQYF. The full variable domain, rest sourced from reference TRBV7-9 and TRBJ2-4, is DTGVSQNPRHKITKRGQNVTFRCDPISEHNRLYWYRQTLGQGPEFLTYFQNEAQLEKSRLLSDRFSAERPKGSFSTLEIQRTEQGDSAMYLCASSAWDLANIQYFGAGTRLSVL.